This T cell receptor (beta chain) was obtained from a study of cytomegalovirus exposure and HLA in healthy donors. It was with 60 Vbeta and 13 Jbeta primers that the PCR ran. TCRdb's table, derived via immunoSEQ multiplex PCR, lists solely in-frame clones and lacks some. The sample has some 110,000 clones. Study conclusions and caveats: Based on reports, TCR beta sequences accurately predicted HLA-A and HLA-B alleles for most subjects.

On this clone itself: Its cognate antigen is unknown.

Germline V CDR1 and CDR2: SGHRS, YFSETQ. The CDR3 is 16 amino acids. The V segment lost 1 base and the J segment 4 bases; nucleotides outside the gene matches: 5. Sequencing input: PBMCs. This sequence joins TRBV5-1 and TRBJ2-1; 10 positions agree with TRBD2. The receptor was isolated from a man between 18 and 29 years old in good health and CMV-seronegative. The CDR3 is CASSLWSGRGYNEQFF. CDR3 coding DNA: TGCGCCAGCAGCTTGTGGAGCGGGAGGGGGTACAATGAGCAGTTCTTC. The complete variable domain, with remaining parts taken from reference TRBV5-1 and TRBJ2-1, reads KAGVTQTPRYLIKTRGQQVTLSCSPISGHRSVSWYQQTPGQGLQFLFEYFSETQRNKGNFPGRFSGRQFSNSRSEMNVSTLELGDSALYLCASSLWSGRGYNEQFFGPGTRLTVL.